This is a list of T cell receptor beta chains from one sample in a study of OX40 agonist ivuxolimab in advanced cancers. The method was immunoSEQ multiplex PCR; TCRdb's version includes in-frame clones alone and lacks a portion of them. The sample holds around 69,000 clones; over 75% are singletons and the top ten take approximately 3.1%. Sequencing used CD4+ or CD8+ T cells sorted from blood, obtained in a trial of the OX40 agonist ivuxolimab. These receptors originate from an adult with an advanced solid tumor such as melanoma, head and neck, liver or kidney cancer. Both conserved end residues are part of each CDR3. The D gene is left open where the match is weak. Some rows have no size entry. The others give once, few or many, or a class for an expanded clone.

V gene,D gene,clone size,J gene,CDR3 DNA,CDR3 protein
TRBV28,NA,NA,TRBJ1-5,TGTGCCAGCAACCCCCCGGACAGTTTTCAGCCCCAGCATTTT,CASNPPDSFQPQHF
TRBV7-2,TRBD1,NA,TRBJ1-2,TGTGCCAGCAGCTCGACAGGGGGCCGCCTGGGTGGCTACACCTTC,CASSSTGGRLGGYTF
TRBV5-1,TRBD2,NA,TRBJ2-3,TGCGCCAGCAGCCCCGGACTAGCCACAGATACGCAGTATTTT,CASSPGLATDTQYF
TRBV2,TRBD1,once,TRBJ2-1,TGTGCCAGCAGCTCGGACAGGGGGCGGCTGAATGAGCAGTTCTTC,CASSSDRGRLNEQFF
TRBV10-3,TRBD2,NA,TRBJ2-1,TGTGCCATCAGTGAGTCACTAGCGGGGGACAATGAGCAGTTCTTC,CAISESLAGDNEQFF
TRBV18,NA,NA,TRBJ1-1,TGTGCCAGCTCAACCCAAACCGGGACGCCAAACACTGAAGCTTTCTTT,CASSTQTGTPNTEAFF
TRBV5-6,NA,NA,TRBJ2-5,TGTGCCAGCAGCTTAAGGAACGGAGAGACCCAGTACTTC,CASSLRNGETQYF
TRBV27,TRBD2,NA,TRBJ2-7,TGTGCCAGCAGTTCCCGACTAGCGGGAGGGCCGCACGAGCAGTACTTC,CASSSRLAGGPHEQYF
TRBV19,NA,NA,TRBJ2-1,TGTGCCAGTAGTGACGTGCAGCACAATGAGCAGTTCTTC,CASSDVQHNEQFF
TRBV29-1,NA,once,TRBJ1-4,TGCAGCACACCAAGGGGGGGGGAGAAACTGTTTTTT,CSTPRGGEKLFF
TRBV18,NA,NA,TRBJ2-7,TGTGCCAGCTCACCTAAAGAGGTGGGTGCCGAGCAGTACTTC,CASSPKEVGAEQYF
TRBV6-5,NA,NA,TRBJ1-5,TGTGCCAGCAGCCGCAAGGGCCGTAGCAATCAGCCCCAGCATTTT,CASSRKGRSNQPQHF
TRBV25-1,TRBD1,NA,TRBJ2-1,TGTGCCAGCAGGGGACAGGGGGCGGGTGAGCAGTTCTTC,CASRGQGAGEQFF
TRBV19,TRBD1,NA,TRBJ1-1,TGTGCCAGTAGTGGGAGGACAGGGGGCCGGAGGAACACTGAAGCTTTCTTT,CASSGRTGGRRNTEAFF
TRBV5-1,NA,once,TRBJ1-2,TGCGCCAGCAGCCTGGACTCCTATGGCTACACCTTC,CASSLDSYGYTF
TRBV6-6,TRBD2,NA,TRBJ2-1,TGTGCCAGCAGTTACTCTAGCGGGATGAATGAGCAGTTCTTC,CASSYSSGMNEQFF
TRBV5-4,TRBD2,NA,TRBJ2-3,TGTGCCAGCAGCTTCTGGGGACTAGCGGGACTTGCAGATACGCAGTATTTT,CASSFWGLAGLADTQYF
TRBV6-5,NA,NA,TRBJ1-3,TGTGCCAGCAGGAGGGACCTCTCTGGAAACACCATATATTTT,CASRRDLSGNTIYF
TRBV10-1,NA,few,TRBJ1-1,TGCGCCAGCAGGGCAAGCCGGAACACTGAAGCTTTCTTT,CASRASRNTEAFF
TRBV7-6,NA,NA,TRBJ2-2,TGTGCCAGCAGCTTAGCTTTAGGGAACACCGGGGAGCTGTTTTTT,CASSLALGNTGELFF
TRBV5-4,TRBD1,NA,TRBJ1-2,TGTGCCAGCAGCTCGGGCGGGACAGGGGCCAACTATGGCTACACCTTC,CASSSGGTGANYGYTF
TRBV30,NA,NA,TRBJ1-6,TGTGCCTGGAGTGGTATAACTCGGGGCCCCCTCCACTTT,CAWSGITRGPLHF
TRBV5-1,NA,few,TRBJ1-5,TGCGCCAGCAGGCTCGATCGCCCCCACACTCATGATGCACTGTGTAGCAATCAGCCCCAGCATTTT,CASRLDRPHTHDALCSNQPQHF
TRBV10-3,NA,once,TRBJ1-5,TGTGCCATCAGTGAGAAGGACACCTGGGGGCCCCAGCATTTT,CAISEKDTWGPQHF
TRBV11-2,NA,NA,TRBJ1-1,TGTGCCAGCAGCTTACAGAACACTGAAGCTTTCTTT,CASSLQNTEAFF
TRBV20-1,NA,NA,TRBJ2-7,TGCAGTGCTCCGATAGTTTACGAGCAGTACTTC,CSAPIVYEQYF
TRBV5-4,NA,NA,TRBJ1-6,TGTGCCAGCAGCTACCCCTCGGCAGGGCTTTCACCCCTCCACTTT,CASSYPSAGLSPLHF
TRBV5-1,TRBD1,NA,TRBJ1-5,TGCGCCAGCAGCGCCGGACAGGGCTTTAATCAGCCCCAGCATTTT,CASSAGQGFNQPQHF
TRBV19,NA,NA,TRBJ1-2,TGTGCCAGTATCCACGACAGGAACTATGGCTACACCTTC,CASIHDRNYGYTF
TRBV27,TRBD1,NA,TRBJ1-6,TGTGCCAGCAGGAGGCGAGGGACAGGGGGCTCCTATAATTCACCCCTCCACTTT,CASRRRGTGGSYNSPLHF
TRBV2,NA,NA,TRBJ1-1,TGTGCCAGCGGGGCTCAGGGGTTTACTGAAGCTTTCTTT,CASGAQGFTEAFF
TRBV20-1,NA,NA,TRBJ2-5,TGCAGTGCCCGAGGGCAAGAGACCCAGTACTTC,CSARGQETQYF